The present entry profiles one T cell receptor (beta chain) with its context. Its antigen remains undetermined. Per-nucleotide qualities are absent, and no much larger clonotype sits a single base away. The sample originates from a study of T cell changes during pregnancy in multiple sclerosis (dated by TCRdb to between 2019 and 2020). In the study overall: The study looked at changes in the T cell repertoire across pregnancy in women with multiple sclerosis.

Receptor amplification or capture employed the immunoSEQ multiplex PCR assay. Imported from immuneACCESS, the table was reduced by TCRdb to in-frame sequences with V and J called. These copies leave out some clones; in studies compared against another copy, an unresolved V gene accounts for under half, and the cause of the remainder is not known. This sample lists about 100,000 clones; under 95% were detected once. The ten largest clones take up over 0.85% of the sample. The germline V gene encodes CDR1 KGHSH and CDR2 LQKENI. The germline ends are 10 bases apart after V is trimmed by 3 bases and J by 7 bases. Including cysteine and phenylalanine, the CDR3 has 13 amino acids. Of the read, only the CDR3 DNA is kept; its 39 bases are in frame from base 1.

The sequence derives from a female donor with multiple sclerosis, enrolled in a pregnancy study. The rearrangement joined TRBV18 to TRBJ1-5; the D gene identity is not certain. The sample here was peripheral blood, taken after pregnancy. The CDR3 has the sequence CASSPAQEQPQHF. DNA sequence: TGTGCCAGCTCACCGGCTCAGGAACAGCCCCAGCATTTT.